The 25 T cell receptor beta chains below were found in one sample sequenced in a study of shared clonotypes between healthy human individuals. CD8 cells regarded as naive lacked CD45RO, were positively chosen for CCR7, and omitted terminally differentiated effector memory CD45RA+ cells. Clones were sequenced by immunoSEQ multiplex PCR, and TCRdb holds only the in-frame ones, with some missing. In the table there are 1.5 million to 2.5 million clones, about 95% of which are singletons. Sample: naive CD8+ T cells sorted from blood. The receptors derive from a young man in good health.

The chain is built from TRBV27 and TRBJ1-5; D might be TRBD1 (5 bases). The CDR3 runs to 13 residues. Germline CDR1 MNHEY, CDR2 SMNVEV (reference sequence). V was trimmed by 2 bases and J by 6 bases, leaving 8 bases between them. This chain's CDR3 is CASSLGQGQPQHF. CDR3 nucleotide sequence: TGTGCCAGCAGTTTAGGGCAGGGTCAGCCCCAGCATTTT.

The rearrangement uses TRBV5-8 and TRBJ2-5, with D uncertain. Trimming pared 0 bases from V and 5 bases from J, leaving 8 bases between. Per germline, CDR1 SGHTS and CDR2 YDEGEE. CDR3 length: 13 residues. In DNA form, the CDR3 reads TGTGCCAGCAGCTTGGTTTTCGTGGAGACCCAGTACTTC. Its protein is CASSLVFVETQYF.

The chain links TRBV2 to TRBJ2-4; D possibly matches TRBD1 or TRBD2 (5 bases each). The length of the CDR3 is 14 residues. With 4 bases removed from V and 1 base from J, the gap between germline ends came to 8 bases. The V gene's germline CDR1 is SNHLY and CDR2 FYNNEI. DNA for the CDR3: TGTGCCAGCAGTGGAAGGGACGCCAAAAACATTCAGTACTTC. Encoded protein: CASSGRDAKNIQYF.

The chain carries TRBV12-5 and TRBJ2-2; D gene uncertain. Trimming pared 3 bases from V and 5 bases from J, leaving 10 bases between. The V gene's germline CDR1 is LGHNT and CDR2 FRNRAP. The CDR3 runs 14 residues. For the CDR3, the DNA is TGTGCTAGTGGTTTCCCCGGGCTGACCGGGGAGCTGTTTTTT. It is translated as CASGFPGLTGELFF.

V usage is TRBV5-1 and J usage is TRBJ2-7, with D unresolved. The CDR3 length is 13 residues. Germline lookup yields CDR1 SGHRS and CDR2 YFSETQ. V was clipped by 4 bases and J by 1 base, with 9 bases between them. The CDR3 DNA sequence: TGCGCCAGCAGCCCCACCGAATCCTACGAGCAGTACTTC. It yields the protein CASSPTESYEQYF.

The V gene is TRBV4-1, the J gene TRBJ1-1; 11 nucleotides align to TRBD1. This CDR3 region has 13 residues. V trimming: 4 bases; J trimming: 6 bases; junction bases outside the gene matches: 1. The V gene's germline CDR1 is MGHRA and CDR2 YSYEKL. DNA of the CDR3: TGCGCCAGCAGCCTGGGACAGGGGGCTGAAGCTTTCTTT. Its translation is CASSLGQGAEAFF.

This clone came up once. The rearrangement joins TRBV29-1 to TRBJ2-2; TRBD2 matches at 9 bases. In germline, CDR1 is SQVTM, CDR2 ANQGSEA. The trim removed 1 base at V and 4 bases at J, leaving 7 bases unmatched. This CDR3 spans 16 amino acids. For the CDR3, the DNA is TGCAGCGTTGAAGGTATGACTAGCGGATCCACCGGGGAGCTGTTTTTT. As protein: CSVEGMTSGSTGELFF.

Points on this clone: Within the sample, other DNA sequences also encode this same CDR3. The chain couples TRBV5-6 to TRBJ1-2; D is uncertain. CDR1 and CDR2 from the germline V gene are SGHDT and YYEEEE. V dropped 2 bases and J dropped 3 bases, with 8 bases sitting between them. The CDR3 length is 13 residues. CDR3 DNA sequence: TGTGCCAGCAGCTTAACCGGGGACTATGGCTACACCTTC. Translation: CASSLTGDYGYTF.

The chain carries TRBV30 and TRBJ1-2; 7 bases agree with TRBD1. The CDR3 sequence is 14 residues long. CDR1 is GTSNPN, CDR2 SVGIG, per germline (reference sequence). V lost 2 bases to trimming and J lost 3 bases; unmatched junction nucleotides: 6. The chain's CDR3 is CAWSPTTGDYGYTF. For the CDR3, the DNA is TGTGCCTGGAGTCCAACAACAGGGGACTATGGCTACACCTTC.

The V gene is TRBV7-9, the J gene TRBJ2-1; perhaps TRBD1 as D (5 bases). The CDR3 runs 16 residues. Germline loops: CDR1 SEHNR, CDR2 FQNEAQ (reference sequence). Trimming stripped 1 base from V and 4 bases from J, with 14 bases between. For the CDR3, the DNA is TGTGCCAGCAGCTTAGGGGGCCTCACTATTTACAATGAGCAGTTCTTC. Translation gives CASSLGGLTIYNEQFF.

This rearrangement joins TRBV2 to TRBJ1-1, with unresolved D. Trimming took 4 bases from V and 4 from J, leaving 16 bases between them. The CDR3 has 15 amino acids. Germline CDR1 is SNHLY and CDR2 is FYNNEI. The CDR3 sequence is CASSGMGLKRTEAFF. In nucleotides, the CDR3 is TGTGCCAGCAGTGGCATGGGTCTCAAACGCACTGAAGCTTTCTTT.

On this clone: Other DNA sequences in this sample translate to the same CDR3. V and J are TRBV4-3 and TRBJ2-3; 14 nucleotides line up with TRBD2. Losses at the gene ends were 3 bases for V and 6 bases for J; bases not matched to a gene: 2. The CDR3 sequence is 15 residues long. Per germline, CDR1 LGHNA and CDR2 YSLEER. CDR3 in DNA: TGCGCCAGCAGCCAGGGGACTAGCGGGAGTGATACGCAGTATTTT. Its protein is CASSQGTSGSDTQYF.

The J gene is TRBJ2-5, the V gene TRBV30, with D maybe TRBD1 (5 bases). The end of the DNA aligns better with TRBJ2-7, so the J call may be wrong. The CDR3 totals 14 residues. CDR1 and CDR2 from the germline V gene are GTSNPN and SVGIG (reference sequence). CDR3: CAWSVRQGLYEQYF. Here the CDR3 DNA reads TGTGCCTGGAGTGTACGGCAGGGCTTGTACGAGCAGTACTTC.

The chain's CDR3 is CASKGGPNEQFF. The CDR3, as DNA: TGTGCCAGCAAGGGGGGCCCCAATGAGCAGTTCTTC. This chain connects TRBV6-5 to TRBJ2-1; D may match TRBD1 or TRBD2 (6 bases each). The CDR3 runs to 12 residues. The germline V and J ends were trimmed by 7 bases and 6 bases, with 10 bases remaining between them. Germline V gene sequence: CDR1 MNHEY, CDR2 SVGAGI.

The CDR3 DNA reads TGCGCCAGCAGCCCGCGGATAGTTGAAAAACTGTTTTTT. Its translation is CASSPRIVEKLFF. The J gene is TRBJ1-4, the V gene TRBV4-1; D gene ambiguous. This CDR3 is built from 13 residues. The germline CDR1 and CDR2 sequences are MGHRA and YSYEKL. V was clipped by 4 bases and J by 7 bases, with 10 bases between them.

The genes are TRBV5-1 and TRBJ2-7; maybe TRBD1 (6 bases). V gave up 4 bases and J gave up 0 bases, with 17 bases separating them. Germline V gene data show CDR1 as SGHRS and CDR2 as YFSETQ. This CDR3 is 16 amino acids long. CDR3 protein: CASSVDHRGTSYEQYF. CDR3 DNA sequence: TGCGCCAGCAGCGTAGACCATAGGGGGACCTCCTACGAGCAGTACTTC.

The chain carries TRBV9 and TRBJ2-7, with 12 bases that match TRBD1. This CDR3 has 14 amino acids. Germline V gene lookup returns CDR1 SGDLS and CDR2 YYNGEE. J was trimmed by 6 bases and V by 5 bases; bases with no gene match: 6. CDR3 sequence: CASSTGTGGAEQYF. The CDR3 DNA sequence: TGTGCCAGCAGTACCGGGACAGGGGGCGCCGAGCAGTACTTC.

The chain has TRBV5-8 and TRBJ1-6; the D gene is possibly TRBD1 (6 bases). There are 16 residues in the CDR3. V gave up 3 bases and J gave up 9 bases, with 19 bases separating them. CDR1 SGHTS and CDR2 YDEGEE come from the germline V gene. The CDR3 region is CASSYETGPNSSPLHF. CDR3 DNA sequence: TGTGCCAGCAGCTACGAGACAGGCCCTAATAGTTCACCCCTCCACTTT.

The J gene is TRBJ2-5, the V gene TRBV19; unclear D gene. Germline CDR1 is LNHDA and CDR2 is SQIVND (reference sequence). CDR3 length equals 13 residues. The germline V and J ends were trimmed by 1 base and 3 bases, with 6 bases remaining between them. The CDR3 DNA reads TGTGCCAGTAGTATAGCGGCGGAAGAGACCCAGTACTTC. It encodes CASSIAAEETQYF.

V is TRBV5-6 and J is TRBJ2-6; a possible D gene is TRBD2 (5 bases). V dropped 2 bases and J dropped 3 bases, with 6 bases sitting between them. Germline CDR1 reads SGHDT; CDR2 reads YYEEEE. The CDR3 extends over 14 amino acids. The CDR3 DNA sequence: TGTGCCAGCAGCTTTCGGGGTGGGGCCAACGTCCTGACTTTC. Its translation is CASSFRGGANVLTF.

This chain joins TRBV7-9 and TRBJ2-1, with 13 bases aligning to TRBD2. V was pared by 4 bases and J by 5 bases, with 8 bases of the junction left unmatched. The germline gives CDR1 SEHNR, CDR2 FQNEAQ (reference sequence). The CDR3 loop spans 17 amino acids. CDR3 amino acids: CASSSTATSGRNNEQFF. CDR3 nucleotides: TGTGCCAGCAGCTCCACCGCGACTAGCGGGAGGAACAATGAGCAGTTCTTC.

Turning to this clone: Other DNA sequences from this sample encode an identical CDR3 as well. This rearrangement joins TRBV4-1 to TRBJ2-5; D is ambiguous. The CDR3 runs 12 residues. CDR1 is MGHRA, CDR2 YSYEKL, per germline. Trimming cost V 0 bases and J 5 bases, with 4 bases left between them. The CDR3 region has the DNA TGCGCCAGCAGCCAAGATGACGAGACCCAGTACTTC. Amino acid sequence: CASSQDDETQYF.

The J gene is TRBJ1-2, the V gene TRBV13; D is uncertain. The CDR3 consists of 14 residues. V lost 0 bases to trimming and J lost 0 bases, with 5 bases between them. The germline V gene has CDR1 PRHDT and CDR2 FYEKMQ (reference sequence). The CDR3 DNA follows: TGTGCCAGCAGCTTAGGCCCGGCTAACTATGGCTACACCTTC. The encoded protein is CASSLGPANYGYTF.

The rearrangement uses TRBV15 and TRBJ1-2; D is unclear. Germline V gene sequence: CDR1 LNHNV, CDR2 YYDKDF (reference sequence). The V end was cut by 0 bases, the J end by 3 bases, with 14 bases between. The CDR3 loop spans 16 amino acids. This CDR3 is CATSRDQAAAYYGYTF. The CDR3 DNA follows: TGTGCCACCAGCAGAGATCAAGCAGCTGCGTACTATGGCTACACCTTC.

The rearrangement joins TRBV13 to TRBJ2-7; 9 positions match TRBD1. Trimming cost V 5 bases and J 3 bases; bases outside gene matches: 5. CDR3 length: 14 amino acids. CDR1 is PRHDT, CDR2 FYEKMQ, per germline (reference sequence). Here the CDR3 DNA reads TGTGCCAGCAGCCTCCGGGACAGGGACTACGAGCAGTACTTC. Its protein product is CASSLRDRDYEQYF.